The clone carrying this T cell receptor beta chain appeared a few times. Its antigen is still unknown. The data stem from a study of cytomegalovirus exposure and HLA in healthy donors. Overall study findings and caveats: Analyses of presence/absence relied on an assumption of roughly uniform sequencing depth across donors.

The CDR3 consists of 16 residues. V shed 1 base and J shed 1 base, with 11 bases lying between them. Germline V CDR1 and CDR2: LGHNA, YSLEER. Unrecorded immune exposure was likely among donors, who were nominally healthy when sampled. PCR primers comprised 60 Vbeta and 13 Jbeta primers. Under the authors' procedure: Tens of millions of unique TCR beta chains, around 10 million of them shared, were counted by a later analysis. Produced via immunoSEQ multiplex PCR; TCRdb's table is partial and in-frame only. V and J calls and clone size are copied from that table; D and trimming were computed from the DNA. The sample has roughly 92,000 clones, roughly 8.2% seen once.

The receptor was isolated from a man aged 50-59 years in good health and CMV-seronegative. The rearrangement uses TRBV4-3 and TRBJ1-5, with TRBD1 as a possible D gene (5 bases). Sequenced: PBMCs. CDR3 nucleotides: TGCGCCAGCAGCCAAGGAATGAAGGGGAGCAATCAGCCCCAGCATTTT. It translates to CASSQGMKGSNQPQHF.